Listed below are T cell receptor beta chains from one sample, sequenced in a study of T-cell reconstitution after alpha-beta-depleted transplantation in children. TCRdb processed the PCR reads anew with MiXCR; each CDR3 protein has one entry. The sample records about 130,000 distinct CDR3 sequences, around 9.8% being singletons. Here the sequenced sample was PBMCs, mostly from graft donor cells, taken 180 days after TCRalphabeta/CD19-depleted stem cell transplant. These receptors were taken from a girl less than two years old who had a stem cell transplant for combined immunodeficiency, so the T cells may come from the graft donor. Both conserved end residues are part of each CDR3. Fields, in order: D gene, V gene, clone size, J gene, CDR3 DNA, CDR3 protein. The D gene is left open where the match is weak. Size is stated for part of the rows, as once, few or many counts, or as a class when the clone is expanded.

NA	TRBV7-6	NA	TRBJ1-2	TGTGCCAGCAGCTCCTCGGGGGCGCAACGGGGATCCTATGGCTACACCTTC	CASSSSGAQRGSYGYTF
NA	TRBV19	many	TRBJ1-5	TGTGCCACCCAGTTCCGCAATCAGCCCCAGCATTTT	CATQFRNQPQHF
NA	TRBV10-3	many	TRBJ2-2	TGTGCCATCAGTGAGTCGATCGTCACCGGGGAGCTGTTTTTT	CAISESIVTGELFF
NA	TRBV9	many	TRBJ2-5	TGTGCCAGCAGCGTATCCCCGGAAGAGACCCAGTACTTC	CASSVSPEETQYF
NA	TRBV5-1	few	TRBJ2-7	TGCGCCAGCAGCGAGGGACTGGTTGCCTACGAGCAGTACTTC	CASSEGLVAYEQYF
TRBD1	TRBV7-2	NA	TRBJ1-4	TGTGCCAGCAGCTTTCAGGGGGGTCCTGAAAAACTGTTTTTT	CASSFQGGPEKLFF
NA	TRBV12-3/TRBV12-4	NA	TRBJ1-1	TGTGCCAGCAGTTTGCGGAACACTGAAGCTTTCTTT	CASSLRNTEAFF
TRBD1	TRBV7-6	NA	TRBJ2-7	TGTGCCAGCAGCTTTTCCGGGACAGGGTTTGACGAGCAGTACTTC	CASSFSGTGFDEQYF
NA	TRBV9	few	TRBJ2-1	TGTGCCAGCGGGACCGGAAGGGGACTTAATGAGCAGTTCTTC	CASGTGRGLNEQFF
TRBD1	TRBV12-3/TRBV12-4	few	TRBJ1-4	TGTGCCAGCACCTACAGGGGACCTCGCTTGAGGACTAATGAAAAACTGTTTTTT	CASTYRGPRLRTNEKLFF
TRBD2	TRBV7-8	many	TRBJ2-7	TGTGCCAGCAGCTCTTTGCGGGGACTAGCGGGGAGAGGGTACGAGCAGTACTTC	CASSSLRGLAGRGYEQYF
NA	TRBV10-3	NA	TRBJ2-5	TGTGCCATCAGATCGGGAGAGAGGGAGACCCAGTACTTC	CAIRSGERETQYF
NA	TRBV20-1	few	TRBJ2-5	TGCAGTGCAGGACCCGGGACAAGGGAGCAAGAGACCCAGTACTTC	CSAGPGTREQETQYF
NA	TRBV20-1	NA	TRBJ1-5	TGCAGTGCTACCAGGGGCAATCAGCCCCAGCATTTT	CSATRGNQPQHF
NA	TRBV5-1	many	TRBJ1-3	TGCGCCAGCAGCTTGGGCAGCTCTGGAAACACCATATATTTT	CASSLGSSGNTIYF
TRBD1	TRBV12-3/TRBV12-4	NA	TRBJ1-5	TGTGCCAGCAGTTTAGCCGCCCCGGGACAGGGGTTTTTTGGAATCAATCAGCCCCAGCATTTT	CASSLAAPGQGFFGINQPQHF
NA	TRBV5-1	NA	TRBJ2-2	TGCGCCAGCAGCTTGGGGGACACCACGACCGGGGAGCTGTTTTTT	CASSLGDTTTGELFF
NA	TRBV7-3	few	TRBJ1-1	TGTGCCAGCAGCTTAGGGGGAGGGGGCACTGAAGCTTTCTTT	CASSLGGGGTEAFF
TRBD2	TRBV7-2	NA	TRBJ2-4	TGTGCCAGCAGCTCCCGGACTAGCGGGGGACAACAGTACTTC	CASSSRTSGGQQYF
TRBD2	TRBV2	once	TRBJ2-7	TGTGCCAGCAGTGTCTTGGGGGGGGAGCGGTACTTC	CASSVLGGERYF
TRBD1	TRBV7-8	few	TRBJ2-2	TGTGCCAGCAGCTTTGACAGGGTCCCCGCGAACACCGGGGAGCTGTTTTTT	CASSFDRVPANTGELFF
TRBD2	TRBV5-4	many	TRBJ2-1	TGTGCCAGCAGCTCCTGGTTGGCGGGAGGCAAAAGTAGCTCCTACAATGAGCAGTTCTTC	CASSSWLAGGKSSSYNEQFF
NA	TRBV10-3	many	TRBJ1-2	TGTGCCATCAGGGCTTCCATGCAGCGATACCCCTATGGCTACACCTTC	CAIRASMQRYPYGYTF
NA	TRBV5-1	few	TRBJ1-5	TGCGCCAGCAGGCGGGTAGATCAGCCCCAGCATTTT	CASRRVDQPQHF
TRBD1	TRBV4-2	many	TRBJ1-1	TGTGCCAGCAGCCGGGGACAGGAACCCTTTGAAGCTTTCTTT	CASSRGQEPFEAFF